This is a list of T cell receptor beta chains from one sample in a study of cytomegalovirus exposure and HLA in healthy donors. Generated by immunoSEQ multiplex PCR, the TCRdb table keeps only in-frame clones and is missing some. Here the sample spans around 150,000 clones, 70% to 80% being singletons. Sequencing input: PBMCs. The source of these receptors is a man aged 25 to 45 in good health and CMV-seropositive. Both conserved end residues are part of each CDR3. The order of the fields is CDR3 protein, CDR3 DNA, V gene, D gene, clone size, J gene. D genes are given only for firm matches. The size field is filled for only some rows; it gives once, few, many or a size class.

CDR3: CAISGTTGQSNYGYTF; DNA: TGTGCCATCAGTGGAACAACGGGACAGAGTAACTATGGCTACACCTTC; V: TRBV10-3; D: TRBD1; size: NA; J: TRBJ1-2
CDR3: CAISASTGEGKTGELFF; DNA: TGTGCCATCAGTGCTTCGACAGGCGAAGGGAAAACCGGGGAGCTGTTTTTT; V: TRBV10-3; D: NA; size: few; J: TRBJ2-2
CDR3: CASSLPGAGNTIYF; DNA: TGTGCCAGCAGTTTACCAGGGGCTGGAAACACCATATATTTT; V: TRBV28; D: NA; size: NA; J: TRBJ1-3
CDR3: CASSLLGQASAEAFF; DNA: TGCGCCAGCAGCCTGTTGGGACAGGCGAGCGCTGAAGCTTTCTTT; V: TRBV5-1; D: TRBD1; size: NA; J: TRBJ1-1
CDR3: CASSFGAPSYEQYF; DNA: TGTGCCAGCAGTTTTGGGGCGCCCTCCTACGAGCAGTACTTC; V: TRBV27; D: NA; size: NA; J: TRBJ2-7
CDR3: CASIPGNTEDFF; DNA: TGTGCCAGCATTCCAGGGAACACTGAAGATTTCTTT; V: TRBV7-9; D: NA; size: NA; J: TRBJ1-1
CDR3: CASSLGPPTGTGISGVNVLTF; DNA: TGTGCCAGCAGTTTGGGGCCTCCGACCGGGACAGGAATCTCTGGGGTCAACGTCCTGACTTTC; V: TRBV27; D: TRBD1; size: NA; J: TRBJ2-6
CDR3: CASSEEVGGEQFF; DNA: TGTGCCAGCAGTGAAGAGGTCGGCGGTGAGCAGTTCTTC; V: TRBV6-1; D: NA; size: NA; J: TRBJ2-1
CDR3: CAIRAAGVIQQYF; DNA: TGTGCCATCAGGGCGGCAGGGGTAATACAGCAGTACTTC; V: TRBV10-3; D: NA; size: NA; J: TRBJ2-7
CDR3: CASSFPGLAGAGELFF; DNA: TGTGCCAGCAGCTTCCCGGGCCTAGCTGGAGCCGGGGAGCTGTTTTTT; V: TRBV7-2; D: NA; size: NA; J: TRBJ2-2
CDR3: CASNPARAGELFF; DNA: TGCGCCAGCAACCCAGCGAGGGCCGGGGAGCTGTTTTTT; V: TRBV5-1; D: NA; size: NA; J: TRBJ2-2
CDR3: CASSLASGGATDTQYF; DNA: TGCGCCAGCAGCCTGGCAAGCGGGGGGGCCACAGATACGCAGTATTTT; V: TRBV4-1; D: TRBD2; size: NA; J: TRBJ2-3
CDR3: CATAGGVGNEQFF; DNA: TGTGCCACCGCGGGGGGGGTCGGCAATGAGCAGTTCTTC; V: TRBV10-3; D: TRBD2; size: NA; J: TRBJ2-1
CDR3: CASSPRDREQYF; DNA: TGTGCCAGTAGTCCCCGCGACAGGGAGCAGTACTTC; V: TRBV19; D: NA; size: NA; J: TRBJ2-7
CDR3: CASTALMNTEAFF; DNA: TGTGCCAGCACTGCACTAATGAACACTGAAGCTTTCTTT; V: TRBV6-1; D: NA; size: NA; J: TRBJ1-1
CDR3: CASSGTGDQPQHF; DNA: TGTGCCAGCAGCGGGACAGGGGATCAGCCCCAGCATTTT; V: TRBV6-5; D: TRBD1; size: few; J: TRBJ1-5
CDR3: CSADRVLNTEAFF; DNA: TGCAGCGCCGACAGGGTGTTGAACACTGAAGCTTTCTTT; V: TRBV29-1; D: TRBD1; size: NA; J: TRBJ1-1
CDR3: CASIDRTSGGDTQYF; DNA: TGTGCCAGCATAGACAGAACTAGCGGGGGAGATACGCAGTATTTT; V: TRBV5-4; D: TRBD2; size: few; J: TRBJ2-3
CDR3: CASSRGGGSSYNEQFF; DNA: TGCGCCAGCAGCCGAGGGGGGGGTAGCTCCTACAATGAGCAGTTCTTC; V: TRBV5-1; D: NA; size: NA; J: TRBJ2-1
CDR3: CASSRAQTTGLAAEQYF; DNA: TGTGCCAGCAGCCGCGCACAGACCACGGGACTAGCGGCCGAGCAGTACTTC; V: TRBV7-9; D: TRBD2; size: NA; J: TRBJ2-7
CDR3: CASSEGDSAGISYNEQFF; DNA: TGTGCCAGCAGTGAAGGGGACTCGGCGGGTATCTCCTACAATGAGCAGTTCTTC; V: TRBV6-1; D: NA; size: once; J: TRBJ2-1
CDR3: CASSLSAGRDNYGYTF; DNA: TGCGCCAGCAGCTTGTCGGCAGGGCGTGACAACTATGGCTACACCTTC; V: TRBV5-1; D: NA; size: once; J: TRBJ1-2
CDR3: CASSLSVDRGAYEQYF; DNA: TGTGCCAGCAGTTTATCAGTGGACAGGGGAGCCTACGAGCAGTACTTC; V: TRBV27; D: TRBD1; size: NA; J: TRBJ2-7
CDR3: CARGGREFSEAFF; DNA: TGTGCCAGAGGGGGCAGGGAATTTAGTGAAGCTTTCTTT; V: TRBV2; D: TRBD1; size: NA; J: TRBJ1-1
CDR3: CASSAVFLTDTQYF; DNA: TGTGCCAGTAGTGCGGTGTTCCTCACAGATACGCAGTATTTT; V: TRBV19; D: NA; size: NA; J: TRBJ2-3
CDR3: CASSLVGHAYEQYF; DNA: TGTGCCAGCAGCTTAGTAGGACACGCATACGAGCAGTACTTC; V: TRBV7-2; D: NA; size: NA; J: TRBJ2-7
CDR3: CASSLGYRGYEQYF; DNA: TGTGCCAGCAGCTTAGGGTACCGGGGCTACGAGCAGTACTTC; V: TRBV7-9; D: NA; size: NA; J: TRBJ2-7
CDR3: CASSFGLARGAKTQYF; DNA: TGTGCCAGCAGCTTCGGACTAGCTCGGGGGGCGAAGACCCAGTACTTC; V: TRBV7-2; D: TRBD2; size: NA; J: TRBJ2-5
CDR3: CASSGEGDRAQPQHF; DNA: TGTGCCAGCAGTGGAGAGGGGGACAGGGCCCAGCCCCAGCATTTT; V: TRBV25-1; D: TRBD1; size: NA; J: TRBJ1-5
CDR3: CASSQTGTYNEQFF; DNA: TGCGCCAGCAGCCAGACCGGGACCTACAATGAGCAGTTCTTC; V: TRBV5-1; D: NA; size: NA; J: TRBJ2-1
CDR3: CASAPSDRGYPYEQYF; DNA: TGTGCTAGTGCACCATCGGACAGGGGGTACCCCTACGAGCAGTACTTC; V: TRBV12-5; D: TRBD1; size: NA; J: TRBJ2-7
CDR3: CASSFSSEETQYF; DNA: TGCGCCAGCAGCTTTTCGTCGGAAGAGACCCAGTACTTC; V: TRBV5-1; D: NA; size: NA; J: TRBJ2-5
CDR3: CASSLGSPGGADTQYF; DNA: TGCGCCAGCAGCCTTGGGAGCCCCGGGGGTGCAGATACGCAGTATTTT; V: TRBV4-3; D: NA; size: NA; J: TRBJ2-3
CDR3: CASSPGTGHNEQFF; DNA: TGCGCCAGCAGCCCCGGGACAGGGCACAATGAGCAGTTCTTC; V: TRBV5-1; D: TRBD1; size: NA; J: TRBJ2-1
CDR3: CASSLGGVRAFF; DNA: TGTGCCAGCAGCTTGGGCGGGGTTAGGGCTTTCTTT; V: TRBV5-6; D: NA; size: NA; J: TRBJ1-1
CDR3: CASSYSGGGARETQYF; DNA: TGTGCCAGCAGTTACTCAGGCGGGGGGGCGCGGGAGACCCAGTACTTC; V: TRBV6-5; D: TRBD2; size: NA; J: TRBJ2-5
CDR3: CASSPKRQSSYEQYF; DNA: TGTGCCAGCAGCCCAAAGAGACAAAGCTCCTACGAGCAGTACTTC; V: TRBV9; D: NA; size: NA; J: TRBJ2-7
CDR3: CAWSVGLGLRGGYTF; DNA: TGTGCCTGGAGTGTCGGGCTTGGCCTCAGGGGTGGCTACACCTTC; V: TRBV30; D: NA; size: NA; J: TRBJ1-2
CDR3: CASSLAGSTDTQYF; DNA: TGTGCCAGCAGCTTAGCCGGGAGCACAGATACGCAGTATTTT; V: TRBV7-9; D: NA; size: NA; J: TRBJ2-3
CDR3: CASSLGPRQPQHF; DNA: TGTGCCAGCAGCTTAGGTCCCCGTCAGCCCCAGCATTTT; V: TRBV7-9; D: NA; size: few; J: TRBJ1-5
CDR3: CASSADISYNEQFF; DNA: TGCGCCAGCAGCGCAGACATTTCCTACAATGAGCAGTTCTTC; V: TRBV5-1; D: NA; size: NA; J: TRBJ2-1
CDR3: CASSRQGARLNEQFF; DNA: TGTGCCAGCAGCAGACAGGGGGCCCGCCTCAATGAGCAGTTCTTC; V: TRBV14; D: TRBD1; size: NA; J: TRBJ2-1
CDR3: CASSQDVRDEQYF; DNA: TGCGCCAGCAGCCAAGATGTGAGGGACGAGCAGTACTTC; V: TRBV4-3; D: NA; size: NA; J: TRBJ2-7
CDR3: CASRRARASGNTIYF; DNA: TGCGCCAGCCGTAGAGCGAGGGCTTCAGGAAACACCATATATTTT; V: TRBV10-1; D: NA; size: once; J: TRBJ1-3
CDR3: CASSPSGTVPTGELFF; DNA: TGTGCCAGCAGCCCCTCCGGGACAGTTCCCACCGGGGAGCTGTTTTTT; V: TRBV9; D: TRBD1; size: once; J: TRBJ2-2
CDR3: CASSTSVSYEQYF; DNA: TGTGCCAGTTCGACTAGCGTCTCCTACGAGCAGTACTTC; V: TRBV27; D: TRBD2; size: NA; J: TRBJ2-7
CDR3: CASSQGVTGGSYEQYF; DNA: TGCGCCAGCAGCCAAGGGGTGACAGGGGGCTCCTACGAGCAGTACTTC; V: TRBV4-3; D: TRBD1; size: once; J: TRBJ2-7
CDR3: CASSQDWWGPGNTIYF; DNA: TGCGCCAGCAGCCAAGATTGGTGGGGCCCTGGAAACACCATATATTTT; V: TRBV4-1; D: NA; size: NA; J: TRBJ1-3
CDR3: CASSQRDRGDYGYTF; DNA: TGCGCCAGCAGCCAACGGGACAGGGGCGACTATGGCTACACCTTC; V: TRBV4-1; D: TRBD1; size: NA; J: TRBJ1-2
CDR3: CSVRGLADKNIQYF; DNA: TGCAGCGTGAGAGGACTAGCGGATAAAAACATTCAGTACTTC; V: TRBV29-1; D: TRBD2; size: few; J: TRBJ2-4